One and the same sample provided the 31 T cell receptor beta chains below, sequenced in a study of T-cell memory formation after mild COVID-19. A single record per CDR3 protein comes from TCRdb applying MiXCR to the 5' RACE reads. The sample lists some 340,000 distinct CDR3 sequences, 10% to 15% occurring once. Sample: PBMCs or a T cell subset sorted from them (not recorded which). All receptors derive from a man between 18 and 29 years old who had mild COVID-19 (a few samples of this study predate the infection). Cell type and time point are not known.

This clonotype was seen only a few times. The rearrangement links TRBV7-2 to TRBJ1-2, with TRBD1 matching over 8 bases. Germline V lookup: CDR1 SGHTA, CDR2 FQGNSA. The CDR3 consists of 15 residues. The V and J ends lost 4 bases and 5 bases, in that order; junction bases with no gene match: 9. CDR3 loop: CASSSDDRGAYGYTF. DNA for the CDR3: TGTGCCAGCAGCTCCGACGACAGGGGAGCATATGGCTACACCTTC.

V usage is TRBV5-6 and J usage is TRBJ1-4; D not certain. CDR1 and CDR2 from the germline V gene are SGHDT and YYEEEE. V gave up 2 bases and J gave up 7 bases, with 12 bases separating them. The CDR3 length is 14 residues. CDR3 amino acids: CASSFRWSIEKLFF. CDR3 bases: TGTGCCAGCAGCTTCCGGTGGAGCATTGAAAAACTGTTTTTT.

This clonotype was seen ten or more times. This rearrangement joins TRBV7-9 to TRBJ2-3, with a possible D match to TRBD1 (6 bases). CDR3 length: 13 amino acids. The germline V gene encodes CDR1 SEHNR and CDR2 FQNEAQ (reference sequence). V gave up 3 bases and J gave up 4 bases, with 8 bases separating them. The CDR3 sequence: CASSLGHPDTQYF. CDR3 DNA sequence: TGTGCCAGCAGCTTGGGACACCCAGATACGCAGTATTTT.

The gene calls are TRBV6-2 or TRBV6-3 and TRBJ2-1, with D tentatively TRBD1 or TRBD2 (5 bases each). Trimming took 4 bases from V and 10 from J, leaving 14 bases between them. This CDR3 contains 13 residues. The germline gives CDR1 MNHEY, CDR2 SVGEGT. The CDR3 loop reads CASSWTLEGEQFF. DNA of the CDR3: TGTGCCAGCAGTTGGACTCTTGAGGGGGAGCAGTTCTTC.

The gene calls are TRBV13 and TRBJ2-3; 8 bases agree with TRBD2. V trimming: 5 bases; J trimming: 5 bases; junction bases outside the gene matches: 12. Per the germline V gene, CDR1 is PRHDT and CDR2 is FYEKMQ (reference sequence). This CDR3 contains 16 residues. The CDR3 nucleotides read TGTGCCAGCAGCCGTCTAGTTGCGGGGGGTCGAGATACGCAGTATTTT. Translating it yields CASSRLVAGGRDTQYF. The entire variable domain, with the rest obtained from reference TRBV13 and TRBJ2-3, is as follows: AAGVIQSPRHLIKEKRETATLKCYPIPRHDTVYWYQQGPGQDPQFLISFYEKMQSDKGSIPDRFSAQQFSDYHSELNMSSLELGDSALYFCASSRLVAGGRDTQYFGPGTRLTVL.

V and J are TRBV29-1 and TRBJ2-5, with 8 bases matching TRBD1. Germline CDR1 reads SQVTM; CDR2 reads ANQGSEA. The CDR3 is made up of 14 amino acids. V shed 3 bases, J shed 5 bases, and the junction held 8 bases outside the gene matches. The DNA for the CDR3 is TGCAGCGTTGAGGTCAGGGGGCCGGGGGAGACCCAGTACTTC. This gives the protein CSVEVRGPGETQYF.

This clonotype has a handful of counts. The V gene is TRBV10-3, the J gene TRBJ2-6; D is undetermined. CDR3 length: 13 amino acids. V lost 8 bases, J lost 0 bases, and 5 bases lay in between. Germline CDR1 is ENHRY and CDR2 is SYGVKD. The CDR3 coding sequence is TGTGCCATCTCCAACTCTGGGGCCAACGTCCTGACTTTC. It specifies CAISNSGANVLTF.

This clonotype occurred many times. This CDR3 is CASSQPGAGTEAFF. In DNA form, the CDR3 reads TGTGCCAGCAGCCAACCTGGGGCAGGTACTGAAGCTTTCTTT. V usage is TRBV14 and J usage is TRBJ1-1, with D possibly being TRBD1 (5 bases). The germline CDR1 and CDR2 sequences are SGHDN and FVKESK. V was cut by 2 bases and J by 5 bases, with 12 bases left in between. The length of the CDR3 is 14 residues.

This clonotype was counted between two and nine times. V usage is TRBV6-2 or TRBV6-3 and J usage is TRBJ2-1; 12 bases match TRBD2. Trimming at V came to 8 bases and at J to 2 bases, leaving 7 bases not matched to a gene. Germline CDR1 MNHEY, CDR2 SVGEGT. This CDR3 has 16 amino acids. CDR3 amino acids: CASGRLAGGAYNEQFF. CDR3 DNA sequence: TGTGCCAGCGGCCGGCTAGCGGGGGGGGCCTACAATGAGCAGTTCTTC.

This clonotype was seen ten or more times. In DNA, the CDR3 is TGTGCCAGCACCGATGGGACAGGGGAAGAGACCCAGTACTTC. Translated, it gives CASTDGTGEETQYF. This chain joins TRBV7-2 and TRBJ2-5; the match to TRBD1 covers 10 bases. The trim removed 7 bases at V and 3 bases at J, leaving 5 bases unmatched. CDR1 and CDR2 (germline): SGHTA, FQGNSA. This CDR3 contains 14 residues.

CDR3 in amino acids: CASSTTLRLAGGYTGELFF. DNA of the CDR3: TGTGCCAGCAGCACTACCCTCCGACTAGCGGGGGGTTACACCGGGGAGCTGTTTTTT. The chain carries TRBV7-3 and TRBJ2-2, with TRBD2 matching 13 bases. Unmatched junction bases numbered 12, after V lost 5 bases and J lost 3 bases. Germline loops: CDR1 SGHTA, CDR2 FQGTGA. This CDR3 is built from 19 residues.

There are a few counts of this clonotype. The gene calls are TRBV5-6 and TRBJ1-2; no definite D call. V was clipped by 0 bases and J by 8 bases, with 11 bases between them. Looked up from germline, CDR1 is SGHDT and CDR2 is YYEEEE. The CDR3 contains 13 residues. The CDR3 protein is CASSLDSFGGYTF. For the CDR3, the DNA is TGTGCCAGCAGCTTGGACAGCTTCGGGGGCTACACCTTC.

This clonotype has ten or more counts. This chain links TRBV5-1 with TRBJ1-6; tentative D call: TRBD1 (6 bases). V was clipped by 3 bases and J by 15 bases, with 16 bases between them. The CDR3 consists of 13 residues. CDR1 is SGHRS and CDR2 is YFSETQ in the germline V gene. This CDR3 reads CASSSETRGLLHF. CDR3 DNA: TGCGCCAGCAGCTCGGAAACCAGGGGACTCCTCCACTTT.

The chain has TRBV2 and TRBJ1-6; the D gene is possibly TRBD1 (5 bases). Germline V gene lookup returns CDR1 SNHLY and CDR2 FYNNEI. The V gene lost 8 bases and the J gene lost 7 bases, with 15 bases spanning the gap. This CDR3 region has 14 residues. The CDR3 loop is CASGYRDGNSPLHF. CDR3 nucleotide sequence: TGTGCCAGCGGTTACCGGGACGGGAATTCACCCCTCCACTTT. Looking up the rest from reference TRBV2 and TRBJ1-6 gives the full variable domain: EPEVTQTPSHQVTQMGQEVILRCVPISNHLYFYWYRQILGQKVEFLVSFYNNEISEKSEIFDDQFSVERPDGSNFTLKIRSTKLEDSAMYFCASGYRDGNSPLHFGNGTRLTVT.

This clonotype was seen a handful of times. The chain links TRBV5-4 to TRBJ2-3; TRBD1 matches at 8 bases. The CDR3 extends over 16 amino acids. The ends lost 5 bases at V and 0 bases at J; junction bases unmatched: 8. Germline V gene sequence: CDR1 SGHNT, CDR2 YYREEE (reference sequence). CDR3 sequence (DNA): TGTGCCAGCAGGGTTGCGTACAGGGGGAGCACAGATACGCAGTATTTT. Its protein is CASRVAYRGSTDTQYF.

The chain joins TRBV4-3 to TRBJ2-5; 7 bases fit TRBD1. This CDR3 contains 16 residues. After removal of 1 base from V and 5 bases from J, the junction contained 10 bases not matched to a gene. CDR1 is LGHNA and CDR2 is YSLEER in the germline V gene. CDR3 in DNA: TGCGCCAGCAGCCAAGCCATTAAAAGGGGGCCGGAGACCCAGTACTTC. Its protein is CASSQAIKRGPETQYF.

This chain connects TRBV12-3 or TRBV12-4 to TRBJ2-7; a weak D match, TRBD1 (5 bases). Trimming took 6 bases from V and 2 from J, leaving 11 bases between them. This CDR3 spans 13 amino acids. CDR3 bases: TGTGCCAGCAGCCGTGACAGCGCCTACGAGCAGTACTTC. As protein: CASSRDSAYEQYF.

This clonotype is a singleton in its sample. The chain couples TRBV7-9 to TRBJ2-3, with 11 bases lining up with TRBD2. The germline V gene has CDR1 SEHNR and CDR2 FQNEAQ (reference sequence). Trimming removed 3 bases from V and 0 bases from J; junction bases left unmatched: 14. The length of the CDR3 is 20 residues. The DNA of the CDR3 is TGTGCCAGCAGCTTTTGGGTTTTGAAAGGGACTAGCGGTAGCACAGATACGCAGTATTTT. It codes for CASSFWVLKGTSGSTDTQYF.

V and J are TRBV12-3 or TRBV12-4 and TRBJ1-5, with D possibly being TRBD1 (5 bases). This CDR3 spans 15 amino acids. Trimming shortened V by 2 bases and J by 3 bases, and 11 bases separated the two germline ends. The CDR3: CASSLQGVNNQPQHF. CDR3 sequence (DNA): TGTGCCAGCAGTTTACAGGGAGTAAACAATCAGCCCCAGCATTTT.

A few counts support this clonotype. The rearrangement joins TRBV13 to TRBJ2-7; maybe TRBD1 (5 bases). The CDR3 totals 12 residues. With 5 bases removed from V and 5 bases from J, the gap between germline ends came to 10 bases. Germline CDR1 PRHDT, CDR2 FYEKMQ (reference sequence). The CDR3, as DNA: TGTGCCAGCAGCCCAGGGTCCCACGAGCAGTACTTC. This gives the protein CASSPGSHEQYF.

This clonotype was detected only a few times. This sequence joins TRBV7-3 and TRBJ1-1; TRBD1 matches 7 bases. The CDR3 covers 14 residues. The junction had 5 bases not matched to a gene; V was cut back by 4 bases and J by 3 bases. Per the germline V gene, CDR1 is SGHTA and CDR2 is FQGTGA. The CDR3 DNA reads TGTGCCAGCAGCTGGACAGGAAGGGACACTGAAGCTTTCTTT. Amino acids: CASSWTGRDTEAFF.

This clonotype has just a few counts. The chain's CDR3 is CASSLVPGAVYEQYF. The DNA of the CDR3 is TGTGCCAGCAGCTTAGTCCCGGGGGCGGTATACGAGCAGTACTTC. The chain links TRBV7-9 to TRBJ2-7; D could derive from TRBD1 or TRBD2 (6 bases each). CDR1 SEHNR and CDR2 FQNEAQ come from the germline V gene (reference sequence). The V and J ends lost 1 base and 4 bases respectively, with 14 bases between them. The CDR3 length is 15 residues.

This clonotype has just a few counts. The chain couples TRBV6-4 to TRBJ2-7, with unresolved D. The CDR3 spans 13 residues. The germline V gene has CDR1 MRHNA and CDR2 SNTAGT. V lost 11 bases and J 0 bases, leaving 14 bases between the germline ends. CDR3 sequence reads: CARDKENSYEQYF. In nucleotides, the CDR3 is TGTGCCCGCGACAAGGAGAACTCCTACGAGCAGTACTTC.

In its sample, this clonotype was seen a few times. The V call is TRBV12-3 or TRBV12-4, the J call TRBJ2-1, with D maybe TRBD1 (6 bases). The CDR3 covers 15 residues. V lost 3 bases and J lost 2, with 11 bases in between. DNA for the CDR3: TGTGCCAGCAGTTTCATGGGGGCCACCTACAATGAGCAGTTCTTC. Encoded protein: CASSFMGATYNEQFF.

The chain has TRBV12-3 or TRBV12-4 and TRBJ2-2; TRBD1 matches at 7 bases. With V trimmed by 5 bases and J by 6 bases, 3 bases remained unmatched. The length of the CDR3 is 13 residues. The chain's CDR3 is CASSITGAGELFF. CDR3 DNA: TGTGCCAGCAGTATTACAGGGGCCGGGGAGCTGTTTTTT.

The chain employs TRBV27 and TRBJ2-3; TRBD2 matches 10 bases. This CDR3 spans 17 amino acids. J lost 8 bases, V lost 2 bases, and 13 bases had no gene match. CDR1 and CDR2 from the germline V gene are MNHEY and SMNVEV (reference sequence). In DNA, the CDR3 is TGTGCCAGCAGTTTACTAGCAGCGGGGGGGCCGGGGGCTACGCAGTATTTT. Its translation is CASSLLAAGGPGATQYF.

In this sample, this clonotype turned up many times. The chain has TRBV7-9 and TRBJ2-4; the D gene is possibly TRBD1 (6 bases). Trimming shortened V by 4 bases and J by 6 bases, and 13 bases separated the two germline ends. Germline loops: CDR1 SEHNR, CDR2 FQNEAQ (reference sequence). The CDR3 consists of 14 residues. The CDR3 region is CASSSSTGTNIQYF. CDR3 nucleotides: TGTGCCAGCAGCTCCTCCACAGGGACAAACATTCAGTACTTC.

The chain has TRBV5-1 and TRBJ2-5; D is possibly TRBD1 or TRBD2 (8 bases each). This CDR3 contains 18 residues. Germline CDR1 and CDR2: SGHRS and YFSETQ. V gave up 3 bases and J gave up 3 bases, with 24 bases separating them. This CDR3 is CASSSTGGTTSAKETQYF. The CDR3 nucleotides read TGCGCCAGCAGCTCCACAGGGGGAACGACTAGCGCAAAAGAGACCCAGTACTTC.

This chain uses TRBV18 with TRBJ2-7; weak D call: TRBD1 (5 bases). CDR3 length equals 13 residues. The V end lost 0 bases, the J end lost 2 bases, and 5 bases lay between the germline ends. Germline V gives CDR1 KGHSH, CDR2 LQKENI. The CDR3 loop is CASSPPDTYEQYV. In DNA form, the CDR3 reads TGTGCCAGCTCACCACCGGACACCTACGAGCAGTACGTC.

The V gene is TRBV4-1, the J gene TRBJ2-1, with D possibly TRBD1 on 6 matching bases. The CDR3 consists of 14 residues. Germline V gives CDR1 MGHRA, CDR2 YSYEKL. Trimming removed 6 bases at V and 7 bases at J, with 16 bases between. The CDR3 loop reads CASRGQGLQNEQFF. CDR3 DNA sequence: TGCGCCAGCAGGGGGCAGGGGCTACAAAATGAGCAGTTCTTC.

This clonotype was counted ten times or more. The junction and the germline gene differ at one end; a read error may be behind it. The chain uses TRBV4-2 and TRBJ2-5; D remains ambiguous. CDR3 length: 13 amino acids. Germline CDR1 reads LGHNA; CDR2 reads YNFKEQ. The CDR3 spells CASSQDEGETQYF. In nucleotides, the CDR3 is TGCGCCAGCAGCCAAGATGAAGGGGAGACCCAGTACTTC.